This T cell receptor beta chain originates from a study of blood T cell repertoires in COVID-19. TCRdb keeps only in-frame clones here, not all; method: immunoSEQ multiplex PCR. The table has 70,000 or so clones, around 80% seen once. V lost 4 bases, J lost 5 bases, and 12 bases stayed unmatched. This CDR3 has 16 amino acids. Germline values: CDR1 LNHDA, CDR2 SQIVND (reference sequence). This chain connects TRBV19 to TRBJ2-7; the match to TRBD1 covers 9 bases. The specimen was peripheral blood. The receptor's source is a middle-aged man with COVID-19, enrolled during active disease. This CDR3 is CASSRGTGRSGDEQYF. CDR3 nucleotides: TGTGCCAGTAGTAGGGGGACAGGGCGTTCGGGGGACGAGCAGTACTTC.